This passage covers 25 T cell receptor beta chains from one sample sequenced in a study of T cell repertoires in cytomegalovirus infection. MiXCR, run by TCRdb on the reads, gives a single entry per CDR3 protein. The table includes roughly 700,000 distinct CDR3 sequences, roughly a third detected once. Their antigens remain unidentified. Material: cultured PBMCs, obtained from culture after CMV antigen stimulation. The receptors were gathered from a human donor in good health (CMV status not recorded). Some clones in this sample may be carry-over from other donors' samples.

This chain connects TRBV7-8 to TRBJ2-7; 7 bases match TRBD1. CDR1 and CDR2 (germline): SGHVS, FQNEAQ. This CDR3 comprises 15 residues. V shed 6 bases and J 5 bases; nucleotides not matched to a gene: 13. The CDR3 DNA follows: TGTGCCAGCAGGAAGTATGACAGGGCATCTCACGAGCAGTACTTC. Its protein product is CASRKYDRASHEQYF. The full variable domain, rest sourced from reference TRBV7-8 and TRBJ2-7, is GAGVSQSPRYKVAKRGQDVALRCDPISGHVSLFWYQQALGQGPEFLTYFQNEAQLDKSGLPSDRFFAERPEGSVSTLKIQRTQQEDSAVYLCASRKYDRASHEQYFGPGTRLTVT.

In its sample, this clonotype was seen a few times. J is TRBJ2-7 and V is TRBV7-9; D may match TRBD1 or TRBD2 (5 bases each). The germline CDR1 and CDR2 sequences are SEHNR and FQNEAQ (reference sequence). V lost 3 bases and J lost 2, with 11 bases in between. The CDR3 covers 14 residues. The CDR3: CASSFEGLPYEQYF. The CDR3 nucleotides are TGTGCCAGCAGCTTCGAGGGGCTCCCCTACGAGCAGTACTTC. Full variable domain (outside the CDR3, taken from reference TRBV7-9 and TRBJ2-7): DTGVSQNPRHKITKRGQNVTFRCDPISEHNRLYWYRQTLGQGPEFLTYFQNEAQLEKSRLLSDRFSAERPKGSFSTLEIQRTEQGDSAMYLCASSFEGLPYEQYFGPGTRLTVT.

The table lists this clonotype with a few counts. V and J are TRBV10-3 and TRBJ2-3, with TRBD1 matching over 8 bases. V gave up 5 bases and J gave up 4 bases; unmatched junction bases: 8. The CDR3 totals 15 residues. The germline V gene encodes CDR1 ENHRY and CDR2 SYGVKD. CDR3 nucleotide sequence: TGTGCCATCAGTATAGGACAGGGTGTGGCAGATACGCAGTATTTT. This sequence encodes CAISIGQGVADTQYF.

This chain connects TRBV4-1 to TRBJ2-5; 11 nucleotides agree with TRBD2. Germline V gene data show CDR1 as MGHRA and CDR2 as YSYEKL. The ends lost 0 bases at V and 4 bases at J; junction bases unmatched: 10. The CDR3 has 18 amino acids. The CDR3 coding sequence is TGCGCCAGCAGCCAAGATCTACTAGCGGGGGTATCAGGAGAGACCCAGTACTTC. Its protein is CASSQDLLAGVSGETQYF.

The rearrangement uses TRBV5-5 and TRBJ2-7, with D possibly matching TRBD2 (6 bases). The CDR3 length is 13 residues. CDR1 and CDR2 (germline): SGHKS, YYEKEE (reference sequence). Between the trimmed V and J ends, which lost 5 bases and 3 bases, there was a span of 12 bases. The CDR3 coding sequence is TGTGCCAGCAGGGGGACTGACGGCTACGAGCAGTACTTC. Residues: CASRGTDGYEQYF. The entire variable domain, with the rest obtained from reference TRBV5-5 and TRBJ2-7, is as follows: DAGVTQSPTHLIKTRGQQVTLRCSPISGHKSVSWYQQVLGQGPQFIFQYYEKEERGRGNFPDRFSARQFPNYSSELNVNALLLGDSALYLCASRGTDGYEQYFGPGTRLTVT.

The J gene is TRBJ1-2, the V gene TRBV4-1; D unclear. The length of the CDR3 is 15 residues. Germline-derived CDR1 and CDR2 are MGHRA and YSYEKL. Between the trimmed V and J ends, which lost 1 base and 8 bases, there was a span of 17 bases. CDR3 sequence: CASSQVGSGDMGYTF. Here the CDR3 DNA reads TGCGCCAGCAGCCAAGTGGGCTCCGGCGACATGGGCTACACCTTC.

This clonotype was detected a few times. CDR3 in DNA: TGTGCCAGCAGTTACCCCGGTTCACCCCTCCACTTT. Translation gives CASSYPGSPLHF. The chain combines TRBV6-6 with TRBJ1-6, with unresolved D. The CDR3 is 12 residues long. The V end was cut by 2 bases, the J end by 9 bases, with 5 bases between. Germline V lookup: CDR1 MNHNY, CDR2 SVGAGI (reference sequence).

The chain joins TRBV6-6 to TRBJ1-5; 7 nucleotides match TRBD1. V was clipped by 2 bases and J by 6 bases; unmatched bases: 7. This CDR3 comprises 15 residues. Germline V lookup: CDR1 MNHNY, CDR2 SVGAGI (reference sequence). The CDR3 sequence: CASSYMGQMGQPQHF. The CDR3 DNA sequence: TGTGCCAGCAGTTACATGGGACAGATGGGTCAGCCCCAGCATTTT.

The genes are TRBV4-3 and TRBJ2-1; tentatively, D is TRBD1 (6 bases). V was clipped by 2 bases and J by 10 bases, with 12 bases between them. Germline V lookup: CDR1 LGHNA, CDR2 YSLEER. The CDR3 is 13 residues long. The CDR3 DNA reads TGCGCCAGCAGCCAAACCCAGGGGCTGGAGCAGTTCTTC. The encoded protein is CASSQTQGLEQFF.

V usage is TRBV2 and J usage is TRBJ1-5; 10 bases match TRBD1. V dropped 4 bases and J dropped 4; count of bases not matched to a gene: 10. Germline values: CDR1 SNHLY, CDR2 FYNNEI. The CDR3 loop spans 17 amino acids. CDR3 amino acids: CASSGGQGLSENQPQHF. CDR3 nucleotides: TGTGCCAGCAGTGGGGGACAGGGGTTATCTGAGAATCAGCCCCAGCATTTT.

This clonotype came up many times. The chain combines TRBV7-9 with TRBJ1-2, with D possibly matching TRBD1 (6 bases). The germline CDR1 and CDR2 sequences are SEHNR and FQNEAQ (reference sequence). The V and J ends lost 1 base and 2 bases respectively, with 11 bases between them. This CDR3 region has 15 residues. The CDR3 region is CASSLGTGRNYGYTF. For the CDR3, the DNA is TGTGCCAGCAGCTTAGGTACAGGGAGGAACTATGGCTACACCTTC.

This clonotype was counted only a few times. The genes are TRBV7-6 and TRBJ1-4, with D tentatively TRBD1 (6 bases). The length of the CDR3 is 17 residues. Germline V gives CDR1 SGHVS, CDR2 FNYEAQ. Trimming removed 5 bases at V and 0 bases at J, with 16 bases between. As DNA, the CDR3 is TGTGCCAGCAGCCCAAGGGGGGACGCAGCAACTAATGAAAAACTGTTTTTT. Encoded protein: CASSPRGDAATNEKLFF.

This clonotype was seen more than once but under ten times. The V call is TRBV7-9, the J call TRBJ1-6, with TRBD1 identical over 7 bases. CDR3 length: 16 amino acids. V lost 3 bases, J lost 6 bases, and 8 bases stayed unmatched. Germline V gene data show CDR1 as SEHNR and CDR2 as FQNEAQ (reference sequence). This CDR3 reads CASSFGRGDPNSPLHF. The CDR3, as DNA: TGTGCCAGCAGCTTCGGCAGGGGGGATCCTAATTCACCCCTCCACTTT.

The chain employs TRBV9 and TRBJ1-4; D is undetermined. The V and J ends lost 2 bases and 8 bases respectively, with 13 bases between them. The CDR3 length is 14 residues. Germline CDR1 is SGDLS and CDR2 is YYNGEE. In nucleotides, the CDR3 is TGTGCCAGCAGCGTCGGCGTCGCCAGCGAAAAACTGTTTTTT. This gives the protein CASSVGVASEKLFF. Supplemented by reference TRBV9 and TRBJ1-4, the full variable domain reads DSGVTQTPKHLITATGQRVTLRCSPRSGDLSVYWYQQSLDQGLQFLIQYYNGEERAKGNILERFSAQQFPDLHSELNLSSLELGDSALYFCASSVGVASEKLFFGSGTQLSVL.

In its sample, this clonotype was seen a few times. This chain connects TRBV10-3 to TRBJ2-6; D is undetermined. CDR1 ENHRY and CDR2 SYGVKD come from the germline V gene. The CDR3 length is 16 residues. V gave up 2 bases and J gave up 0 bases, with 8 bases separating them. The DNA of the CDR3 is TGTGCCATCAGTGAGACCCCTAGCTCTGGGGCCAACGTCCTGACTTTC. It codes for CAISETPSSGANVLTF.

For this clonotype: This may stem from a read error, because a much larger clone lies one nucleotide away. The chain couples TRBV12-3 or TRBV12-4 to TRBJ2-7; D may be TRBD1 (7 bases). The CDR3 loop spans 15 amino acids. CDR3 sequence reads: CAGSSPQGGLYEQYF. The CDR3 nucleotides read TGTGCCGGCAGTTCCCCCCAGGGGGGCCTATACGAGCAGTACTTC.

This chain uses TRBV28 with TRBJ1-2; possible D gene TRBD1, 5 bases. V lost 7 bases to trimming and J lost 4 bases, with 13 bases between them. Germline V gene data show CDR1 as MDHEN and CDR2 as SYDVKM. There are 13 residues in the CDR3. CDR3 sequence: CASNGQGPYGYTF. In nucleotides, the CDR3 is TGTGCCAGCAATGGTCAGGGTCCCTATGGCTACACCTTC.

The J gene is TRBJ2-7, the V gene TRBV20-1, with 9 bases lining up with TRBD1. Unmatched junction bases numbered 6, after V lost 1 base and J lost 2 bases. The CDR3 is made up of 15 amino acids. Germline V lookup: CDR1 DFQATT, CDR2 SNEGSKA (reference sequence). As DNA, the CDR3 is TGCAGTGCTAGAGGGGGACAGGGATTGCCCTACGAGCAGTACTTC. Amino acid sequence: CSARGGQGLPYEQYF.

This clonotype was seen many times. The V gene is TRBV7-2, the J gene TRBJ1-1; D is undetermined. Trimming cost V 5 bases and J 1 base, with 17 bases left between them. The CDR3 totals 16 residues. CDR1 SGHTA and CDR2 FQGNSA come from the germline V gene. The CDR3 DNA sequence: TGTGCCAGCAGCACCCGACATCAATGGGAGAACACTGAAGCTTTCTTT. Protein: CASSTRHQWENTEAFF.

This clonotype was counted between two and nine times. This chain joins TRBV20-1 and TRBJ1-1; 10 bases are a match to TRBD1. Germline-derived CDR1 and CDR2 are DFQATT and SNEGSKA (reference sequence). V shed 3 bases and J 4 bases; nucleotides not matched to a gene: 8. The CDR3 extends over 15 amino acids. CDR3 region: CSASAGTGDVTEAFF. CDR3 sequence (DNA): TGCAGTGCTAGCGCCGGGACAGGGGATGTCACTGAAGCTTTCTTT.

This clonotype came up a few times. The V call is TRBV7-8, the J call TRBJ2-3; D is possibly TRBD2 (6 bases). The CDR3 is 16 residues long. V was pared by 1 base and J by 0 bases, with 11 bases between. CDR1 is SGHVS and CDR2 is FQNEAQ in the germline V gene. The CDR3 DNA reads TGTGCCAGCAGCTTAGTAGGCGGGGCCAGCACAGATACGCAGTATTTT. Protein sequence: CASSLVGGASTDTQYF.

This clonotype was counted between two and nine times. The chain couples TRBV6-1 to TRBJ1-1; TRBD1 is a possible D gene (5 bases). The CDR3 sequence is 10 residues long. Germline-derived CDR1 and CDR2 are MNHNS and SASEGT. V was shortened by 7 bases and J by 10 bases, with 10 bases between the two germline ends. The CDR3 is CASTAGRAFF. CDR3 nucleotide sequence: TGTGCCAGCACCGCAGGGCGAGCTTTCTTT.

The chain carries TRBV6-5 and TRBJ1-2; 8 bases map to TRBD1. V gave up 5 bases and J gave up 4 bases; unmatched junction bases: 9. The germline V gene encodes CDR1 MNHEY and CDR2 SVGAGI. CDR3 size: 15 residues. CDR3 in amino acids: CASSKYRGESYGYTF. CDR3 nucleotide sequence: TGTGCCAGCAGTAAATACAGGGGGGAATCCTATGGCTACACCTTC.

This clonotype came up many times. The chain joins TRBV7-2 to TRBJ2-2; a possible D gene is TRBD2 (5 bases). The CDR3 consists of 15 residues. The V end lost 1 base, the J end lost 7 bases, and 13 bases lay between the germline ends. CDR1 SGHTA and CDR2 FQGNSA come from the germline V gene. As DNA, the CDR3 is TGTGCCAGCAGCTTAGGGGCGAGGGATGTCGGGGAGCTGTTTTTT. It specifies CASSLGARDVGELFF.

The rearrangement uses TRBV28 and TRBJ1-1; D call uncertain. The CDR3 is made up of 12 amino acids. With 2 bases removed from V and 10 bases from J, the gap between germline ends came to 11 bases. Germline CDR1 MDHEN, CDR2 SYDVKM. This CDR3 is CASSLMFSLAFF. CDR3 DNA: TGTGCCAGCAGTTTAATGTTCAGTCTAGCTTTCTTT. Full variable domain (missing parts from reference TRBV28 and TRBJ1-1): DVKVTQSSRYLVKRTGEKVFLECVQDMDHENMFWYRQDPGLGLRLIYFSYDVKMKEKGDIPEGYSVSREKKERFSLILESASTNQTSMYLCASSLMFSLAFFGQGTRLTVV.